The entry below describes one TCR beta chain. The CDR3 spans 13 residues. V was shortened by 1 base and J by 6 bases, with 6 bases between the two germline ends. Germline CDR1 and CDR2: LNHDA and SQIVND (reference sequence). The data originate from a study of blood T cell repertoires in COVID-19. Study information: Spain, Italy and the United States supplied samples that represented acute and convalescent COVID-19. PBMCs, B-cell-depleted T cells, or T cells were the source of the cDNA or gDNA that made up the material.

Original handling: From reference gene primer amplification, estimates of nucleated cell counts were derived. Assay: immunoSEQ multiplex PCR; the TCRdb copy retains only in-frame clones and omits some. The DNA gave D and trimming, while V, J and clone size come from that table. The sample yields around 230,000 clones, roughly 80% seen once. J is TRBJ2-2 and V is TRBV19; tentative D call: TRBD2 (5 bases). What was sequenced was peripheral blood. The sequence was obtained from a woman at least 80 years old with acute or convalescent COVID-19. CDR3: CASSIGRAGELFF. The CDR3 region has the DNA TGTGCCAGTAGTATAGGGCGGGCCGGGGAGCTGTTTTTT. Full variable domain (missing parts from reference TRBV19 and TRBJ2-2): DGGITQSPKYLFRKEGQNVTLSCEQNLNHDAMYWYRQDPGQGLRLIYYSQIVNDFQKGDIAEGYSVSREKKESFPLTVTSAQKNPTAFYLCASSIGRAGELFFGEGSRLTVL.